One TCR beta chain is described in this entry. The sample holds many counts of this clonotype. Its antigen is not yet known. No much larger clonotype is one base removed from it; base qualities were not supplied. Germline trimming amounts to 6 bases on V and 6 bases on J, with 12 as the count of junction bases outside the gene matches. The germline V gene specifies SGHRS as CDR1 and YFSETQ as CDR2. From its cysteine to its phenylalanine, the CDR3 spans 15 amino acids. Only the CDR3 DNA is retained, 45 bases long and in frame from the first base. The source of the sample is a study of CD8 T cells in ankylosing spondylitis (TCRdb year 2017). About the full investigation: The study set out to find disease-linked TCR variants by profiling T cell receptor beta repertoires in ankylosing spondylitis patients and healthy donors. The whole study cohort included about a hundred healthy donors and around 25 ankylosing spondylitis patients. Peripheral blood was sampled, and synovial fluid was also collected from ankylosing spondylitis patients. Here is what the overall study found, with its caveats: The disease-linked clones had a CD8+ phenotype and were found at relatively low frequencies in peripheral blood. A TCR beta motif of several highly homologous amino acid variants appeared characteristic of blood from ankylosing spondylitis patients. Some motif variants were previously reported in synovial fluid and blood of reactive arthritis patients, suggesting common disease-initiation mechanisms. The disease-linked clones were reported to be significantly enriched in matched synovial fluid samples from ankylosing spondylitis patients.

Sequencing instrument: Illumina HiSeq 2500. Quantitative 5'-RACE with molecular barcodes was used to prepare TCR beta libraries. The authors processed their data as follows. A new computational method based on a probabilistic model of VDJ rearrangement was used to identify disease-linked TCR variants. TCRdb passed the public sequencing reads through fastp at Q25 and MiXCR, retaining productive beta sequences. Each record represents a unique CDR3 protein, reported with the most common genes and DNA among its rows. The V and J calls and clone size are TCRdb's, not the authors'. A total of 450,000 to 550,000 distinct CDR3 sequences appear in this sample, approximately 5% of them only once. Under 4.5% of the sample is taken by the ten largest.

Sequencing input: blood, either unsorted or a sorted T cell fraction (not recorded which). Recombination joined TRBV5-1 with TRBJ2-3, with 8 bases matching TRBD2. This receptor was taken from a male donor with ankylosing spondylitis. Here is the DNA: TGCGCCAGCACCTCGGGAGGGCCGGTTGGTGATACGCAGTATTTT. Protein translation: CASTSGGPVGDTQYF. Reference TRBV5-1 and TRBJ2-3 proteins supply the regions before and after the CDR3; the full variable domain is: KAGVTQTPRYLIKTRGQQVTLSCSPISGHRSVSWYQQTPGQGLQFLFEYFSETQRNKGNFPGRFSGRQFSNSRSEMNVSTLELGDSALYLCASTSGGPVGDTQYFGPGTRLTVL.